The 28 T cell receptor beta chains below all came from one sample that was sequenced in a study of immune heterogeneity within non-small cell lung tumors. Bulk tumor genomic DNA (about 600 ng per sample) served as template. Collection of several biopsies per primary tumor, spaced far apart, took place during surgery. Curative operations were performed on patients who had untreated, newly diagnosed non-small cell lung cancer. The TCR beta CDR3 region was amplified by multiplex PCR employing 32 V and 13 J primers. TCRdb re-called the multiplex PCR reads through MiXCR, storing one row per CDR3 protein. The table lists around 21,000 distinct CDR3 sequences, around 30% of them singletons. The sample comprised lung tumor tissue. The receptor set was obtained from a man between 40 and 49 years old with non-small cell lung cancer.

A single count supports this clonotype. A much larger clone differs by one base, so this may be a read error. Without the conserved terminal phenylalanine or tryptophan, this CDR3 likely stems from a read error. The chain joins TRBV7-2 to TRBJ2-3; no firm D call. Germline lookup yields CDR1 SGHTA and CDR2 FQGNSA. V gave up 4 bases and J gave up 5 bases, with 4 bases separating them. The CDR3 runs to 11 residues. CDR3 sequence reads: CASSSQDTQYL. CDR3 nucleotides: TGTGCCAGCAGCTCCCAAGATACGCAGTATCTT.

The sample holds a few counts of this clonotype. The chain couples TRBV5-4 to TRBJ2-7; D gene ambiguous. CDR3 size: 15 residues. Trimming stripped 0 bases from V and 1 base from J, with 11 bases between. CDR1 is SGHNT and CDR2 is YYREEE in the germline V gene (reference sequence). The DNA for the CDR3 is TGTGCCAGCAGCTTGGCCTCAGGCCTTTCCTACGAGCAGTACTTC. Protein: CASSLASGLSYEQYF.

This clonotype appeared a few times. This rearrangement joins TRBV11-3 to TRBJ2-1; D unresolved. The length of the CDR3 is 19 residues. Germline-derived CDR1 and CDR2 are SGHNT and YENEEA. V lost 3 bases, J lost 7 bases, and 28 bases lay in between. CDR3 in DNA: TGTGCCAGCAGCTTTTTAGGGTCCGGGCCACATAAGCGCCCTAATGAGCAGTTCTTC. Amino acids: CASSFLGSGPHKRPNEQFF.

About this clonotype: Since a much larger clone is just one base distant, this may be a read error. This CDR3 is CGATGTRLGEQYF. The CDR3 DNA follows: TGCGGTGCCACCGGGACTAGATTAGGCGAGCAGTACTTC. The chain has TRBV20-1 and TRBJ2-7; 8 bases align to TRBD2. Germline V CDR1 and CDR2: DFQATT, SNEGSKA (reference sequence). The CDR3 is 13 residues long.

The chain carries TRBV6-5 and TRBJ2-7, with D perhaps TRBD2 (5 bases). Germline CDR1 MNHEY, CDR2 SVGAGI. The CDR3 spans 16 residues. Trimming shortened V by 0 bases and J by 2 bases, and 14 bases separated the two germline ends. The CDR3 loop is CASSYSVGAPAYEQYF. CDR3 coding DNA: TGTGCCAGCAGTTACTCGGTGGGAGCCCCGGCCTACGAGCAGTACTTC.

In this sample, this clonotype turned up many times. CDR3 sequence: CSAVPISSYEQYF. Written as DNA, the CDR3 is TGCAGTGCTGTTCCTATAAGCTCCTACGAGCAGTACTTC. The genes are TRBV20-1 and TRBJ2-7; D is unresolved. Germline CDR1 reads DFQATT; CDR2 reads SNEGSKA (reference sequence). V lost 5 bases and J lost 0, with 11 bases in between. The CDR3 extends over 13 amino acids.

As regards this clonotype: A much more abundant neighbour one base away suggests this may be a read error. The rearrangement joins TRBV30 to TRBJ1-2; 11 nucleotides match TRBD1. The length of the CDR3 is 14 residues. From germline, CDR1 is GTSNPN and CDR2 SVGIG (reference sequence). J was trimmed by 9 bases and V by 0 bases; bases with no gene match: 6. CDR3 bases: TGTGCCTGGAGTGTGTTGGGACAGGGGGATTGCTACACCTTC. It yields the protein CAWSVLGQGDCYTF.

By share, this clonotype counts as medium-sized. This sequence joins TRBV2 and TRBJ1-2; weak D call: TRBD1 (6 bases). Germline V lookup: CDR1 SNHLY, CDR2 FYNNEI. The CDR3 runs to 14 residues. Trimming removed 3 bases at V and 7 bases at J, with 15 bases between. The CDR3 reads CASSDSRGSGGYTF. The CDR3 DNA reads as TGTGCCAGCAGTGACAGCAGGGGCTCAGGTGGCTACACCTTC.

In regard to this clonotype: Possible read error: a much larger clone is one base away. V is TRBV30 and J is TRBJ2-2, with 9 bases that match TRBD1. The CDR3 runs 15 residues. Germline-derived CDR1 and CDR2 are GTSNPN and SVGIG (reference sequence). Here the CDR3 DNA reads TGTGCCTGGCCGGACAGGGGCGCGAACACCGGGGAGATGTTTTTT. Translating gives CAWPDRGANTGEMFF. Variable domain in full (rest from reference TRBV30 and TRBJ2-2): SQTIHQWPATLVQPVGSPLSLECTVEGTSNPNLYWYRQAAGRGLQLLFYSVGIGQISSEVPQNLSASRPQDRQFILSSKKLLLSDSGFYLCAWPDRGANTGEMFFGEGSRLTVL.

This clonotype has only a few counts. The chain's CDR3 is CSVGVAGNYEQYF. The CDR3 DNA is TGCAGCGTTGGAGTAGCGGGAAACTACGAGCAGTACTTC. The rearrangement joins TRBV29-1 to TRBJ2-7, with 8 bases that match TRBD2. There are 13 residues in the CDR3. Looked up from germline, CDR1 is SQVTM and CDR2 is ANQGSEA. V dropped 4 bases and J dropped 3; count of bases not matched to a gene: 5.

In its sample, this clonotype ranks as medium-sized. The gene calls are TRBV18 and TRBJ2-7; D ambiguous. This CDR3 comprises 14 residues. Germline V gives CDR1 KGHSH, CDR2 LQKENI. V lost 3 bases and J 0 bases, leaving 9 bases between the germline ends. The CDR3, as DNA: TGTGCCAGCTCACCCGAACCAGGCTCCTACGAGCAGTACTTC. Its translation: CASSPEPGSYEQYF.

Turning to this clonotype: This sequence may be a read error, since a much larger clone differs from it by one base. V gene TRBV6-1 combines with J gene TRBJ2-2; D is possibly TRBD1 or TRBD2 (5 bases each). The germline V gene encodes CDR1 MNHNS and CDR2 SASEGT. The CDR3 loop spans 13 amino acids. As DNA, the CDR3 is TGTGCCAGCAGGGACAAGAACACCGGGGAGCTGTCTTTT. Its protein product is CASRDKNTGELSF.

This clonotype turned up a few times. This chain links TRBV20-1 with TRBJ2-3; the D is unclear. The CDR3 length is 12 residues. The V end lost 3 bases, the J end lost 0 bases, and 4 bases lay between the germline ends. Germline CDR1 and CDR2: DFQATT and SNEGSKA (reference sequence). CDR3 sequence reads: CSARASTDTQYF. The CDR3 DNA reads as TGCAGTGCTAGGGCTAGCACAGATACGCAGTATTTT.

Turning to this clonotype: One base away lies a much larger clone, so this may be a sequencing read error. J is TRBJ1-2 and V is TRBV11-3; D is ambiguous. The CDR3 spans 12 residues. V was trimmed by 5 bases and J by 10 bases, leaving 14 bases between them. Germline V gene data show CDR1 as SGHNT and CDR2 as YENEEA. The CDR3 region is CASSHRTAAYTF. CDR3 nucleotides: TGTGCCAGCAGCCATAGGACGGCCGCCTACACCTTC.

Worth noting for this clonotype: The CDR3 does not end in the conserved phenylalanine or tryptophan, so this is likely a read error. The DNA is omitted, as the CDR3 cannot be located on it reliably, and the CDR3 follows TCRdb's listing. The chain uses TRBV6-1 and TRBJ2-1. Germline CDR1 reads MNHNS; CDR2 reads SASEGT. The CDR3 region is 12 residues in length, termini included. The CDR3 region is CASSESFTSRAL.

Of note for this clonotype: The conserved phenylalanine or tryptophan is not found at the CDR3 terminus, so this likely reflects a read error. This chain links TRBV20-1 with TRBJ2-1; 12 bases align to TRBD2. The length of the CDR3 is 16 residues. V gave up 1 base and J gave up 8 bases; unmatched junction bases: 9. Germline CDR1 is DFQATT and CDR2 is SNEGSKA (reference sequence). CDR3 DNA: TGCAGTGCTAGAGGTGTGGCTAGCGGGAGGGTAGATGAGCAGTTCTTG. Amino acids: CSARGVASGRVDEQFL.

This clonotype was recorded at least ten times. This chain connects TRBV20-1 to TRBJ1-1; the D gene is possibly TRBD1 (5 bases). Deletions cut 4 bases from V and 1 base from J, with 13 bases between. The CDR3 is 14 residues long. Per the germline V gene, CDR1 is DFQATT and CDR2 is SNEGSKA (reference sequence). The CDR3 spells CSATPGPQNTEAFF. The CDR3 coding sequence is TGCAGTGCTACGCCGGGACCGCAGAACACTGAAGCTTTCTTT.

This chain connects TRBV27 to TRBJ2-2; possible D gene TRBD1, 5 bases. Germline loops: CDR1 MNHEY, CDR2 SMNVEV (reference sequence). Trimming removed 8 bases at V and 7 bases at J, with 11 bases between. This CDR3 has 12 amino acids. CDR3 in amino acids: CASGRQFGELFF. The CDR3 coding sequence is TGTGCCAGCGGCCGACAGTTCGGGGAGCTGTTTTTT.

For this clonotype: This may be a read error: a much more frequent sequence differs by one nucleotide. The chain combines TRBV29-1 with TRBJ2-3, with D possibly being TRBD1 or TRBD2 (5 bases each). The CDR3 is 12 amino acids. Germline assignment: CDR1 SQVTM and CDR2 ANQGSEA. The CDR3, as DNA: TGCAGCGGGGACGGTAGCACAGATACGAAGTATTTT. It yields the protein CSGDGSTDTKYF.

This clonotype came up a few times. The chain links TRBV20-1 to TRBJ1-2; 7 bases line up with TRBD1. Per germline, CDR1 DFQATT and CDR2 SNEGSKA (reference sequence). Unmatched junction bases numbered 2, after V lost 0 bases and J lost 4 bases. The CDR3 totals 13 residues. The CDR3 DNA is TGCAGTGCTAGAGATGACAGGGCCTATGGCTACACCTTC. As protein: CSARDDRAYGYTF.

The chain employs TRBV7-9 and TRBJ2-1; 7 bases match TRBD2. CDR3 length: 16 amino acids. Losses at the gene ends were 0 bases for V and 7 bases for J; bases not matched to a gene: 9. The V gene's germline CDR1 is SEHNR and CDR2 FQNEAQ (reference sequence). This CDR3 reads CASSLASGGGANEQFF. The CDR3 DNA reads TGTGCCAGCAGCTTAGCGTCTGGGGGAGGGGCGAATGAGCAGTTCTTC.

V usage is TRBV5-4 and J usage is TRBJ2-1; 9 bases match TRBD1. Germline V CDR1 and CDR2: SGHNT, YYREEE (reference sequence). CDR3 size: 16 residues. J was trimmed by 5 bases and V by 4 bases; bases with no gene match: 10. The CDR3 loop reads CASSIIGQGPDNEQFF. Here the CDR3 DNA reads TGTGCCAGCAGCATTATCGGACAGGGGCCTGACAATGAGCAGTTCTTC.

The chain has TRBV6-2 or TRBV6-3 and TRBJ1-6; D is uncertain. The CDR3 covers 14 residues. Germline CDR1 reads MNHEY; CDR2 reads SVGEGT. V shed 0 bases and J shed 11 bases, with 11 bases lying between them. The CDR3 here is CASSYSIGRAPLHF. CDR3 sequence (DNA): TGTGCCAGCAGTTACTCGATCGGGCGGGCACCCCTCCACTTT.

This clonotype was seen ten or more times. The chain is built from TRBV5-1 and TRBJ2-7; tentative D call: TRBD2 (6 bases). The CDR3 covers 13 residues. V was pared by 4 bases and J by 0 bases, with 8 bases between. The germline CDR1 and CDR2 sequences are SGHRS and YFSETQ. The CDR3 loop is CASSTSFSYEQYF. As DNA, the CDR3 is TGCGCCAGCAGCACTAGCTTCTCCTACGAGCAGTACTTC.

This clonotype was recorded a few times. The chain employs TRBV13 and TRBJ2-1; TRBD2 agrees at 12 bases. Looked up from germline, CDR1 is PRHDT and CDR2 is FYEKMQ (reference sequence). CDR3 length: 14 amino acids. J was trimmed by 8 bases and V by 4 bases; bases with no gene match: 3. The CDR3: CASSSRLAGDEQFF. The CDR3 DNA follows: TGTGCCAGCAGCTCCCGACTAGCGGGGGATGAGCAGTTCTTC.

This clonotype came up many times. The chain joins TRBV19 to TRBJ1-3, with 8 nucleotides matching TRBD1. V trimming: 4 bases; J trimming: 8 bases; junction bases outside the gene matches: 7. Looked up from germline, CDR1 is LNHDA and CDR2 is SQIVND (reference sequence). CDR3 length equals 14 residues. CDR3: CASSKGQGLHTIYF. Written as DNA, the CDR3 is TGTGCCAGTAGTAAAGGACAGGGACTCCACACCATATATTTT.

On this clonotype itself: One base away lies a much larger clone, so this may be a sequencing read error. This rearrangement joins TRBV7-8 to TRBJ1-1; a weak D match, TRBD1 (6 bases). CDR3 length: 13 residues. With 1 base removed from V and 11 bases from J, the gap between germline ends came to 14 bases. Germline values: CDR1 SGHVS, CDR2 FQNEAQ. The CDR3 DNA reads as TGTGCCAGCAGCTTAGTCTACAGGGTTGTTGCTTTCTTT. It yields the protein CASSLVYRVVAFF.

This clonotype was detected ten times or more. The rearrangement links TRBV6-1 to TRBJ1-1, with TRBD1 matching over 8 bases. CDR3 length: 13 residues. V shed 6 bases, J shed 5 bases, and the junction held 5 bases outside the gene matches. The germline V gene has CDR1 MNHNS and CDR2 SASEGT. CDR3 in amino acids: CASSPGGRTEAFF. CDR3 bases: TGTGCCAGCAGCCCAGGGGGCCGGACTGAAGCTTTCTTT.